The TCR beta chain under discussion was sequenced for a study of blood T cell repertoires in COVID-19. Study-wide context: From the United States, Italy and Spain came samples of acute and convalescent COVID-19. Sources were T cells, B-cell-depleted T cells, or PBMCs; the material itself was cDNA or gDNA.

In the study's own analysis: Amplified reference gene primers provided the basis for estimating nucleated cell counts. This table comes from immunoSEQ multiplex PCR, and its TCRdb copy is limited to in-frame clones, with some not included. The V and J calls and clone size are taken from that table; D and trimming were inferred from the DNA. The sample includes more than 130,000 clones, 88% of them seen just once. The ends lost 5 bases at V and 7 bases at J; junction bases unmatched: 9. Germline V gene sequence: CDR1 MDHEN, CDR2 SYDVKM. This CDR3 has 16 residues. The source is a man aged 45 to 65 with active or convalescent COVID-19. The chain joins TRBV28 to TRBJ2-5; the match to TRBD2 covers 14 bases. Sequencing used peripheral blood. The CDR3: CASSPRPGTSGRTQYF. As DNA, the CDR3 is TGTGCCAGCAGTCCCCGTCCTGGGACTAGCGGGAGGACCCAGTACTTC.